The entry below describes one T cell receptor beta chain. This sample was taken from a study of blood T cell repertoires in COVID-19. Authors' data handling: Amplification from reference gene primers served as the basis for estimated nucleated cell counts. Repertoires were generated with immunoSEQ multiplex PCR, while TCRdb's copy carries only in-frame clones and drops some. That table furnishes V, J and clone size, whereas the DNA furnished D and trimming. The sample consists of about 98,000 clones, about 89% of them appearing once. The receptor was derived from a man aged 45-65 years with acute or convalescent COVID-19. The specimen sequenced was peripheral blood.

The CDR3 coding sequence is TGTGCCAGCAGCCTAGGGACTAGCGGGAGGGCCAGTACGCAGTATTTT. Translating it yields CASSLGTSGRASTQYF. The V and J genes are TRBV7-9 and TRBJ2-3, with TRBD2 matching 16 bases. Germline-derived CDR1 and CDR2 are SEHNR and FQNEAQ (reference sequence). The CDR3 sequence is 16 residues long. V shed 5 bases and J 8 bases; nucleotides not matched to a gene: 7. Together with reference TRBV7-9 and TRBJ2-3, the CDR3 gives the full variable domain: DTGVSQNPRHKITKRGQNVTFRCDPISEHNRLYWYRQTLGQGPEFLTYFQNEAQLEKSRLLSDRFSAERPKGSFSTLEIQRTEQGDSAMYLCASSLGTSGRASTQYFGPGTRLTVL.